This T cell receptor (beta chain) was observed in a study of graft-versus-host responses after intestinal transplantation. CDR3 length: 18 residues. Per the germline V gene, CDR1 is LNHDA and CDR2 is SQIVND (reference sequence). V was pared by 2 bases and J by 0 bases, with 7 bases of the junction left unmatched. This table comes from immunoSEQ multiplex PCR, and its TCRdb copy is limited to in-frame clones, with some not included. The sample contains tens of thousands of clones, roughly 89% of which appear only once. Whole-study results and caveats: Elevated graft-versus-host to host-versus-graft clonal ratios in allografts were recorded for patients with graft-donor T cell macrochimerism.

Of note for this clone: Its cognate antigen is unknown.

This clonotype was sampled from a human donor who received an intestinal transplant. The chain employs TRBV19 and TRBJ1-6, with TRBD1 matching 7 bases. This specimen was unstimulated CD4+ T cells sorted from spleen or lymph node cells, taken before intestinal transplant. The CDR3 nucleotides read TGTGCCAGTAGTATAAACCGGGACAGAAGCTCCTATAATTCACCCCTCCACTTT. Translating gives CASSINRDRSSYNSPLHF.